Below, 32 T cell receptor beta chains from the same sample are listed, as sequenced in a study of OX40 agonist ivuxolimab in advanced cancers. Some clones are missing from TCRdb's copy, which holds only in-frame ones; the method was immunoSEQ multiplex PCR. The sample shows approximately 13,000 clones, 65% to 90% of them seen only once. The sample was CD4+ or CD8+ T cells sorted from blood, taken in a trial of the OX40 agonist ivuxolimab. These receptors were obtained from an adult with an advanced solid tumor such as melanoma, head and neck, liver or kidney cancer.

V is TRBV4-3 and J is TRBJ2-2, with 8 bases fitting TRBD1. CDR1 and CDR2 from the germline V gene are LGHNA and YSLEER. Trimming at V came to 0 bases and at J to 6 bases, leaving 3 bases not matched to a gene. CDR3 length equals 15 residues. CDR3: CASSQDRRGPGELFF. The CDR3 nucleotides are TGCGCCAGCAGCCAAGATCGCAGGGGGCCCGGGGAGCTGTTTTTT.

This sequence joins TRBV5-5 and TRBJ2-3, with 7 bases identical to TRBD2. Germline V CDR1 and CDR2: SGHKS, YYEKEE (reference sequence). The CDR3 contains 19 residues. With 0 bases clipped from V and 2 bases from J, the junction kept 15 bases outside the gene matches. The CDR3 is CASSLEGDRRDYLTDTQYF. CDR3 sequence (DNA): TGTGCCAGCAGCTTGGAAGGAGACCGCCGGGACTATCTCACAGATACGCAGTATTTT.

The chain is built from TRBV30 and TRBJ1-2; D uncertain. Germline V gene data show CDR1 as GTSNPN and CDR2 as SVGIG (reference sequence). V lost 3 bases and J lost 8, with 10 bases in between. This CDR3 comprises 11 residues. This CDR3 reads CAWRRSGGYTF. As DNA, the CDR3 is TGTGCCTGGAGAAGATCGGGAGGCTACACCTTC.

The chain is built from TRBV19 and TRBJ2-2; no reliable D call. Germline CDR1 is LNHDA and CDR2 is SQIVND (reference sequence). The CDR3 has 13 amino acids. V was shortened by 4 bases and J by 6 bases, with 9 bases between the two germline ends. The CDR3 spells CASSSQGAGELFF. CDR3 coding DNA: TGTGCCAGTAGTAGTCAAGGAGCCGGGGAGCTGTTTTTT.

The rearrangement uses TRBV6-1 and TRBJ1-5; D gene uncertain. The V and J ends lost 5 bases and 4 bases respectively, with 12 bases between them. CDR3 length: 14 amino acids. Germline assignment: CDR1 MNHNS and CDR2 SASEGT. The CDR3 coding sequence is TGTGCCAGCAGTTTGGGGATCGAGAATCAGCCCCAGCATTTT. Its translation is CASSLGIENQPQHF.

The chain couples TRBV6-6 to TRBJ2-1; D remains ambiguous. The CDR3 spans 11 residues. CDR1 is MNHNY and CDR2 is SVGAGI in the germline V gene (reference sequence). Deletions cut 4 bases from V and 7 bases from J, with 5 bases between. CDR3 amino acids: CASSLGNEQFF. CDR3 nucleotide sequence: TGTGCCAGCAGTTTGGGGAATGAGCAGTTCTTC.

The CDR3 loop is CASSKAGGNTGELFF. In DNA, the CDR3 is TGTGCCAGCAGCAAAGCCGGGGGGAACACCGGGGAGCTGTTTTTT. The V and J genes are TRBV21-1 and TRBJ2-2; the table's D call TRBD2 went unverified against the DNA. TRBV21-1 is a documented pseudogene. CDR3 size: 15 residues.

The chain links TRBV27 to TRBJ2-2; TRBD2 might be the D (5 bases). This CDR3 spans 14 amino acids. The V gene lost 0 bases and the J gene lost 3 bases, with 5 bases spanning the gap. Germline V gene data show CDR1 as MNHEY and CDR2 as SMNVEV (reference sequence). CDR3 amino acids: CASSLSRDTGELFF. The CDR3 DNA reads as TGTGCCAGCAGTTTATCGAGGGACACCGGGGAGCTGTTTTTT.

This chain links TRBV5-1 with TRBJ2-2; D unclear. Germline V gene sequence: CDR1 SGHRS, CDR2 YFSETQ. The length of the CDR3 is 13 residues. V gave up 0 bases and J gave up 4 bases, with 4 bases separating them. The CDR3 here is CASSLEVTGELFF. The CDR3 DNA follows: TGCGCCAGCAGCTTGGAGGTCACCGGGGAGCTGTTTTTT. Complete variable domain (other parts from reference TRBV5-1 and TRBJ2-2): KAGVTQTPRYLIKTRGQQVTLSCSPISGHRSVSWYQQTPGQGLQFLFEYFSETQRNKGNFPGRFSGRQFSNSRSEMNVSTLELGDSALYLCASSLEVTGELFFGEGSRLTVL.

This clone counts as medium-sized (0.01 to 0.1%). The chain uses TRBV12-1 and TRBJ2-3. TRBV12-1 is assigned pseudogene status. CDR3 length equals 19 residues. This chain's CDR3 is CASSLKNPTGTPRPDTQYF. Here the CDR3 DNA reads TGTGCCAGCAGCCTCAAAAACCCAACCGGGACGCCTCGTCCAGATACGCAGTATTTT.

V is TRBV27 and J is TRBJ1-5; D is unclear. V was shortened by 4 bases and J by 4 bases, with 8 bases between the two germline ends. CDR1 is MNHEY and CDR2 is SMNVEV in the germline V gene (reference sequence). This CDR3 comprises 13 residues. CDR3 sequence reads: CASSSWSNQPQHF. In DNA form, the CDR3 reads TGTGCCAGCAGTTCCTGGAGTAATCAGCCCCAGCATTTT.

The chain combines TRBV7-2 with TRBJ1-1; D is unclear. The CDR3 is 12 residues long. Between the trimmed V and J ends, which lost 5 bases and 3 bases, there was a span of 7 bases. Germline V gene lookup returns CDR1 SGHTA and CDR2 FQGNSA. CDR3 in DNA: TGTGCCAGCAGCCCCCCGGACACTGAAGCTTTCTTT. Translated, it gives CASSPPDTEAFF. The whole variable domain, filled in from reference TRBV7-2 and TRBJ1-1, reads GAGVSQSPSNKVTEKGKDVELRCDPISGHTALYWYRQSLGQGLEFLIYFQGNSAPDKSGLPSDRFSAERTGGSVSTLTIQRTQQEDSAVYLCASSPPDTEAFFGQGTRLTVV.

This clone was counted a few times. Here the CDR3 reads CASSPLAGWGYF. The DNA for the CDR3 is TGTGCCAGCAGCCCGCTAGCGGGGTGGGGGTACTTC. The gene calls are TRBV7-9 and TRBJ2-4, with 9 bases that match TRBD2. Germline loops: CDR1 SEHNR, CDR2 FQNEAQ (reference sequence). There are 12 residues in the CDR3. V gave up 5 bases and J gave up 15 bases; unmatched junction bases: 8.

This clone was observed a handful of times. This rearrangement joins TRBV10-3 to TRBJ1-4; 8 nucleotides agree with TRBD1. Germline V CDR1 and CDR2: ENHRY, SYGVKD. Germline trimming cut 5 bases from V and 8 bases from J; bases unmatched to any gene: 4. The CDR3 extends over 13 amino acids. The CDR3 DNA reads as TGTGCCATCAGTCGGACAGGGAACGAAAAACTGTTTTTT. It codes for CAISRTGNEKLFF.

This clone was picked up one time. The chain carries TRBV9 and TRBJ2-1; no clear D gene. The germline CDR1 and CDR2 sequences are SGDLS and YYNGEE. V dropped 0 bases and J dropped 0 bases, with 7 bases sitting between them. The CDR3 totals 15 residues. CDR3 DNA sequence: TGTGCCAGCAGCGTAGGTAAGAGCTCCTACAATGAGCAGTTCTTC. It translates to CASSVGKSSYNEQFF.

This rearrangement joins TRBV27 to TRBJ2-2, with unresolved D. In germline, CDR1 is MNHEY, CDR2 SMNVEV (reference sequence). The CDR3 contains 15 residues. Trimming took 3 bases from V and 4 from J, leaving 12 bases between them. Here the CDR3 DNA reads TGTGCCAGCAGTTTCTCTAGGATGGGCACCGGGGAGCTGTTTTTT. It specifies CASSFSRMGTGELFF.

A single count supports this clone. The chain carries TRBV5-5 and TRBJ2-1; unclear D gene. The CDR3 runs to 12 residues. Per germline, CDR1 SGHKS and CDR2 YYEKEE (reference sequence). The V end lost 0 bases, the J end lost 9 bases, and 7 bases lay between the germline ends. CDR3 sequence: CASSLGAIEQFF. As DNA, the CDR3 is TGTGCCAGCAGCTTGGGAGCAATTGAGCAGTTCTTC.

This chain links TRBV10-3 with TRBJ1-2; no clear D gene. Trimming shortened V by 0 bases and J by 8 bases, and 13 bases separated the two germline ends. The CDR3 extends over 14 amino acids. Germline assignment: CDR1 ENHRY and CDR2 SYGVKD. The CDR3 bases are TGTGCCATCAGTGAGTCGGCCCTGGGCGAAGGCTACACCTTC. Residues: CAISESALGEGYTF.

In this sample, this clone is medium-sized. CDR3 region: CASSQDGATNEKLFF. The CDR3 DNA sequence: TGCGCCAGCAGCCAAGATGGTGCAACTAATGAAAAACTGTTTTTT. The chain uses TRBV4-3 and TRBJ1-4; no reliable D call. Between the trimmed V and J ends, which lost 0 bases and 0 bases, there was a span of 5 bases. CDR1 and CDR2 from the germline V gene are LGHNA and YSLEER. The CDR3 runs 15 residues.

The chain couples TRBV10-2 to TRBJ2-5; TRBD2 matches at 15 bases. Germline assignment: CDR1 WSHSY and CDR2 SAAADI. V was pared by 5 bases and J by 5 bases, with 6 bases of the junction left unmatched. The CDR3 spans 16 residues. The CDR3 reads CASSRGLAGGGETQYF. CDR3 coding DNA: TGCGCCAGCAGTCGCGGACTAGCGGGAGGGGGGGAGACCCAGTACTTC.

V usage is TRBV19 and J usage is TRBJ2-1, with 7 bases identical to TRBD2. The CDR3 runs 15 residues. From germline, CDR1 is LNHDA and CDR2 SQIVND (reference sequence). With 5 bases clipped from V and 2 bases from J, the junction kept 6 bases outside the gene matches. CDR3 region: CASSDLADTYNEQFF. The CDR3 bases are TGTGCCAGTAGTGATCTAGCGGATACCTACAATGAGCAGTTCTTC. Drawing the rest from reference TRBV19 and TRBJ2-1, the complete variable domain is DGGITQSPKYLFRKEGQNVTLSCEQNLNHDAMYWYRQDPGQGLRLIYYSQIVNDFQKGDIAEGYSVSREKKESFPLTVTSAQKNPTAFYLCASSDLADTYNEQFFGPGTRLTVL.

This chain connects TRBV4-2 to TRBJ2-3; TRBD2 aligns across 11 bases. Germline trimming cut 1 base from V and 0 bases from J; bases unmatched to any gene: 6. The CDR3 covers 18 residues. The germline gives CDR1 LGHNA, CDR2 YNFKEQ. The CDR3 DNA reads TGTGCCAGCAGCCAAGGGGTACTAGCGGGAGCCAGCACAGATACGCAGTATTTT. Translation gives CASSQGVLAGASTDTQYF.

The genes are TRBV6-5 and TRBJ2-5; tentatively, D is TRBD1 or TRBD2 (5 bases each). This CDR3 is 14 amino acids long. V was pared by 7 bases and J by 2 bases, with 14 bases between. Germline V lookup: CDR1 MNHEY, CDR2 SVGAGI. CDR3 in DNA: TGTGCCAGCACATCGGGGCTGGGACAAGAGACCCAGTACTTC. Residues: CASTSGLGQETQYF.

V and J are TRBV10-3 and TRBJ1-5; TRBD1 aligns across 7 bases. CDR3 size: 19 residues. The junction had 13 bases not matched to a gene; V was cut back by 0 bases and J by 2 bases. The germline gives CDR1 ENHRY, CDR2 SYGVKD. The chain's CDR3 is CAISESHRGGDIGNQPQHF. For the CDR3, the DNA is TGTGCCATCAGTGAGTCTCACAGGGGAGGGGATATTGGCAATCAGCCCCAGCATTTT.

V gene TRBV12-5 combines with J gene TRBJ1-1; a weak D match, TRBD1 (6 bases). V lost 2 bases, J lost 11 bases, and 21 bases lay in between. CDR3 length equals 15 residues. Germline loops: CDR1 LGHNT, CDR2 FRNRAP. This chain's CDR3 is CASGLSQGTRTAAFF. The CDR3 region has the DNA TGTGCTAGTGGTTTGTCCCAGGGGACACGAACAGCCGCTTTCTTT.

The rearrangement links TRBV7-9 to TRBJ2-1; 13 nucleotides agree with TRBD2. V was clipped by 5 bases and J by 2 bases; unmatched bases: 3. The CDR3 consists of 16 residues. From germline, CDR1 is SEHNR and CDR2 FQNEAQ (reference sequence). This chain's CDR3 is CASSPTSGRAYNEQFF. The CDR3 DNA sequence: TGTGCCAGCAGCCCCACTAGCGGGAGGGCCTACAATGAGCAGTTCTTC.

This clone was counted a single time. J is TRBJ1-1 and V is TRBV30, with D perhaps TRBD1 (5 bases). Germline V gene sequence: CDR1 GTSNPN, CDR2 SVGIG (reference sequence). V lost 6 bases and J 3 bases, leaving 17 bases between the germline ends. This CDR3 is 14 amino acids long. This CDR3 is CACTTGAGDTEAFF. The CDR3 region has the DNA TGTGCCTGTACCACCGGGGCCGGGGACACTGAAGCTTTCTTT.

The chain links TRBV5-8 to TRBJ1-1; D is unclear. Germline CDR1 reads SGHTS; CDR2 reads YDEGEE. The length of the CDR3 is 14 residues. V was trimmed by 3 bases and J by 0 bases, leaving 9 bases between them. In nucleotides, the CDR3 is TGTGCCAGCAGCTCAATTAACCTGAACACTGAAGCTTTCTTT. Protein sequence: CASSSINLNTEAFF.

The gene calls are TRBV9 and TRBJ1-1; TRBD1 matches 10 bases. Trimming removed 3 bases from V and 4 bases from J; junction bases left unmatched: 0. Germline CDR1 is SGDLS and CDR2 is YYNGEE. This CDR3 spans 13 amino acids. The CDR3 is CASSGTGGTEAFF. CDR3 sequence (DNA): TGTGCCAGCAGCGGGACAGGGGGCACTGAAGCTTTCTTT.

The CDR3 loop is CASTHLGQGGWELFF. CDR3 in DNA: TGTGCCAGCACCCACCTTGGACAGGGAGGCTGGGAGCTGTTTTTT. The V gene is TRBV27, the J gene TRBJ2-2; 8 bases agree with TRBD1. The CDR3 is 15 amino acids. The ends lost 7 bases at V and 9 bases at J; junction bases unmatched: 13. Germline V lookup: CDR1 MNHEY, CDR2 SMNVEV (reference sequence).

The genes are TRBV9 and TRBJ2-1; 12 nucleotides agree with TRBD2. Germline V lookup: CDR1 SGDLS, CDR2 YYNGEE. The CDR3 runs to 14 residues. Germline trimming cut 0 bases from V and 9 bases from J; bases unmatched to any gene: 1. This chain's CDR3 is CASSVGLAGAEQFF. Written as DNA, the CDR3 is TGTGCCAGCAGCGTAGGACTAGCGGGAGCTGAGCAGTTCTTC.

The chain recombines TRBV30 with TRBJ2-7; the D is unclear. The CDR3 length is 13 residues. Germline CDR1 and CDR2: GTSNPN and SVGIG (reference sequence). V shed 0 bases and J shed 6 bases, with 12 bases lying between them. The CDR3 DNA is TGTGCCTGGAGTGTCAGCACGTTATCCGAGCAGTACTTC. As protein: CAWSVSTLSEQYF.